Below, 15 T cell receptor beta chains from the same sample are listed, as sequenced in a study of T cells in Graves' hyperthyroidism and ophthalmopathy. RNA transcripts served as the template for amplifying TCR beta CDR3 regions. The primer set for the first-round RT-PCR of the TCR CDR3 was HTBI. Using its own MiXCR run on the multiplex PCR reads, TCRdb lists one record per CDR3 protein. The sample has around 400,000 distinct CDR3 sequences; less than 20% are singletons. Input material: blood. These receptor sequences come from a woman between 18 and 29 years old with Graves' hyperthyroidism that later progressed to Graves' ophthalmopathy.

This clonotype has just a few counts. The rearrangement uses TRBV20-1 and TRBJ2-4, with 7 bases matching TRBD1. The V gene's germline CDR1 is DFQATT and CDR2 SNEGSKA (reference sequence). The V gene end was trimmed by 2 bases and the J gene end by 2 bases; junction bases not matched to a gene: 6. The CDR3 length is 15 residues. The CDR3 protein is CSARRQGVTKNIQYF. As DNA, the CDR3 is TGCAGTGCTAGAAGGCAGGGGGTTACCAAAAACATTCAGTACTTC.

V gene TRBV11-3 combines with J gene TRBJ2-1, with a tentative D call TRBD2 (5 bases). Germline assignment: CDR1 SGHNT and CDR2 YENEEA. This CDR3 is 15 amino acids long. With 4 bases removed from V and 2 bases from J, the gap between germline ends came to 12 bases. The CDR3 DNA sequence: TGTGCCAGCAGCTCCGGCGGGTCACCCTACAATGAGCAGTTCTTC. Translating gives CASSSGGSPYNEQFF. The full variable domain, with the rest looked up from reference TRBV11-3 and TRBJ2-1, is EAGVVQSPRYKIIEKKQPVAFWCNPISGHNTLYWYLQNLGQGPELLIRYENEEAVDDSQLPKDRFSAERLKGVDSTLKIQPAELGDSAVYLCASSSGGSPYNEQFFGPGTRLTVL.

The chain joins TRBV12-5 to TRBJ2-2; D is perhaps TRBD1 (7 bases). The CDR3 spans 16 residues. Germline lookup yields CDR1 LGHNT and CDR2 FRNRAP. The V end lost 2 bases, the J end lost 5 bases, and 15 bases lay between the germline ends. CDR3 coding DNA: TGTGCTAGTGGTTTGCCCAGAGCAGGGGGGACCGGGGAGCTGTTTTTT. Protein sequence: CASGLPRAGGTGELFF.

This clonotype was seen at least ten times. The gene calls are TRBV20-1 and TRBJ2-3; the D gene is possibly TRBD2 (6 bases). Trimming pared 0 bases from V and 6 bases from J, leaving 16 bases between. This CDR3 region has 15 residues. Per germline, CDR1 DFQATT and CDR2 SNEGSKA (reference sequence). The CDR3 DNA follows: TGCAGTGCTAGAGATGTATCCCCGGAGGGGGATACGCAGTATTTT. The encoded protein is CSARDVSPEGDTQYF.

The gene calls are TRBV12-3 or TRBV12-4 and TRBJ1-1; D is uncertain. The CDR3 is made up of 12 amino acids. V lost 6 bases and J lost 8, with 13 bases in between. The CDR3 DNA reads TGTGCCAGCAGCCGCAACCCCGGGGAAGCTTTCTTT. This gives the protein CASSRNPGEAFF.

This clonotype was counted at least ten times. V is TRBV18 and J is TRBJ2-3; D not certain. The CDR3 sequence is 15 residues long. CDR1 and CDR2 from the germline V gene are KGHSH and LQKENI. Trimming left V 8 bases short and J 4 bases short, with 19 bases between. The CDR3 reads CASGLTSSNSDTQYF. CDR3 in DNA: TGTGCCAGCGGCCTAACTTCGAGCAACTCAGATACGCAGTATTTT.

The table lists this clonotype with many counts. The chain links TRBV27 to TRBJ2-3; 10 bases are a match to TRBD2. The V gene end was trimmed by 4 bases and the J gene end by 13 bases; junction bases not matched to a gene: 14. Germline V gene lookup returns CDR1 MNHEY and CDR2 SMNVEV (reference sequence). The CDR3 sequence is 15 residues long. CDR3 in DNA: TGTGCCAGCAGTTCGGTACTAGCGGGGTACCTAGTTGAGTATTTT. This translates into CASSSVLAGYLVEYF.

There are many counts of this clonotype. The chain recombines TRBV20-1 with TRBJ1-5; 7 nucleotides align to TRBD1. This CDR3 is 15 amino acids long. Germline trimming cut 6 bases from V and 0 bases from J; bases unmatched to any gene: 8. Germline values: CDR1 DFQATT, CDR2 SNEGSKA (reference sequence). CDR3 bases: TGCAGTGCGAAGGGGACAGACTATAGCAATCAGCCCCAGCATTTT. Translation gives CSAKGTDYSNQPQHF.

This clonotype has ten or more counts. For the CDR3, the DNA is TGTGCCAGCAGCCAAGATTCCGTGGGGACAGGGAGCTCCTACGAGCAGTACTTC. Its protein product is CASSQDSVGTGSSYEQYF. This chain links TRBV4-2 with TRBJ2-7; TRBD1 agrees at 9 bases. Trimming at V came to 0 bases and at J to 0 bases, leaving 9 bases not matched to a gene. Germline V gene lookup returns CDR1 LGHNA and CDR2 YNFKEQ. This CDR3 comprises 18 residues.

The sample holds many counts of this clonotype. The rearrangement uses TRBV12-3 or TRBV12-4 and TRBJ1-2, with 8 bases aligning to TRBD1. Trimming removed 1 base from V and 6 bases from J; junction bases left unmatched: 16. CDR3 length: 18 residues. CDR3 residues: CASSLGRSGGGRRDGYTF. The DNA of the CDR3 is TGTGCCAGCAGTTTAGGGAGGTCAGGGGGCGGTCGACGGGATGGCTACACCTTC.

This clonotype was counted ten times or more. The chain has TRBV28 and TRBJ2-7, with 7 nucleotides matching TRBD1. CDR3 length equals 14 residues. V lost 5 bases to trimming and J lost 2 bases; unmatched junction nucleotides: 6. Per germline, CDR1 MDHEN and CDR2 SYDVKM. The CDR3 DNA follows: TGTGCCAGCAGTCCACCCGGGACAGCCTACGAGCAGTACTTC. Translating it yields CASSPPGTAYEQYF.

The CDR3 DNA reads as TGTGCCAGCAGCTTGTACGTACAGGGGTCGTACGAGCAGTACTTC. Encoded protein: CASSLYVQGSYEQYF. The J gene is TRBJ2-7, the V gene TRBV5-5, with TRBD1 matching over 7 bases. With V trimmed by 1 base and J by 4 bases, 8 bases remained unmatched. The CDR3 runs 15 residues. Germline V lookup: CDR1 SGHKS, CDR2 YYEKEE (reference sequence).

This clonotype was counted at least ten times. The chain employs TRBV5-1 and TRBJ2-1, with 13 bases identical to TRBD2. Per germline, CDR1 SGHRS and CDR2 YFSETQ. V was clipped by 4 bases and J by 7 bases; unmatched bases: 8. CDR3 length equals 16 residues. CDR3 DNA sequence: TGCGCCAGCAGCCCCCGGACTAGCGGGAGTGGTAATGAGCAGTTCTTC. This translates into CASSPRTSGSGNEQFF.

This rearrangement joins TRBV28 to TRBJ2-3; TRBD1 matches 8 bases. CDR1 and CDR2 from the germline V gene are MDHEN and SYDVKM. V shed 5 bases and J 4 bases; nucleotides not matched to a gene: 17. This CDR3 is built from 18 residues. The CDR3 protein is CASSPFRGQGWGPDTQYF. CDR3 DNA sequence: TGTGCCAGCAGTCCGTTCCGAGGACAGGGATGGGGGCCAGATACGCAGTATTTT.

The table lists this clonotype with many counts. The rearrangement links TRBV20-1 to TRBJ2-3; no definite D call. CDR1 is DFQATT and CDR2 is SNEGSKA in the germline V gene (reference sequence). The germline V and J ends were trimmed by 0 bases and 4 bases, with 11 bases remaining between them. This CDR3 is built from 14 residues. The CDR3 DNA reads TGCAGTGCTAGAGACGGCGGCTTCGCAGATACGCAGTATTTT. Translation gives CSARDGGFADTQYF.